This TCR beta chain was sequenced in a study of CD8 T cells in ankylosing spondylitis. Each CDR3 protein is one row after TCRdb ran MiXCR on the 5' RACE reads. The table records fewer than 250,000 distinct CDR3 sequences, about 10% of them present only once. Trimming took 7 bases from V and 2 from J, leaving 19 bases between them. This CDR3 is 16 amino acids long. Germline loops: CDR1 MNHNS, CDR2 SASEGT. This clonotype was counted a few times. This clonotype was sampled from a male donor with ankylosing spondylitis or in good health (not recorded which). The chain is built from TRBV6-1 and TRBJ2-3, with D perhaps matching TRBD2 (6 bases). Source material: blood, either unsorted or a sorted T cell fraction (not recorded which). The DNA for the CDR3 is TGTGCCAGCACGAAGCGGGCTGGGTTGGACACAGATACGCAGTATTTT. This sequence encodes CASTKRAGLDTDTQYF.